This T cell receptor beta chain is from a study of patients and donors after allogeneic stem cell transplantation. TCRdb re-called the RT-PCR reads with MiXCR, one entry per CDR3 protein. The table records about 960,000 distinct CDR3 sequences, 15% to 20% of them present only once. This clonotype was seen a handful of times. The J segment lost 2 bases and the V segment lost 3 bases, leaving 8 bases of the junction unmatched. The CDR3 extends over 16 amino acids. CDR1 and CDR2 from the germline V gene are LNHNV and YYDKDF (reference sequence). The chain combines TRBV15 with TRBJ2-7; 9 positions match TRBD2. This receptor was obtained from a human donor who was either an allogeneic HSCT recipient or a stem cell or donor lymphocyte infusion donor (not recorded which). It is not recorded whose cells these are; they may come from a transplant donor. The sample was blood, either unsorted or a sorted T cell fraction (not recorded which). The CDR3, as DNA: TGTGCCACCAGCAGTAGTTTAAGCGGGAGGACCTACGAGCAGTACTTC. This encodes CATSSSLSGRTYEQYF.